One sample yielded the 30 T cell receptor beta chains listed below, sequenced in a study of neurological immune-mediated disorders. Each CDR3 protein gets one entry after TCRdb re-called the 5' RACE reads with MiXCR. The sample holds 72,000 or so distinct CDR3 sequences, 17% seen once. Sequenced material: PBMCs. The origin of the receptors is a woman in her thirties or forties in good health.

Notes on this clonotype: At one end the junction does not follow the germline gene, possibly because of a read error. The chain is built from TRBV6-6 and TRBJ1-1; D is unresolved. This CDR3 is 13 amino acids long. CDR1 is MNHNY, CDR2 SVGAGI, per germline (reference sequence). The CDR3 loop is CASSYPGLGEDFF. For the CDR3, the DNA is TGTGCCAGTAGTTATCCGGGCTTGGGTGAAGATTTCTTT.

This clonotype has ten or more counts. The chain has TRBV11-2 and TRBJ1-2; no firm D call. Germline CDR1 SGHAT, CDR2 FQNNGV. This CDR3 spans 13 amino acids. The V gene lost 1 base and the J gene lost 8 bases, with 11 bases spanning the gap. CDR3 DNA sequence: TGTGCCAGCAGCTTAGGGGCTGGAGGAGGCTACACCTTC. This codes for CASSLGAGGGYTF. The variable domain in full, with the rest retrieved from reference TRBV11-2 and TRBJ1-2, is EAGVAQSPRYKIIEKRQSVAFWCNPISGHATLYWYQQILGQGPKLLIQFQNNGVVDDSQLPKDRFSAERLKGVDSTLKIQPAKLEDSAVYLCASSLGAGGGYTFGSGTRLTVV.

In this sample, this clonotype turned up many times. V and J are TRBV7-2 and TRBJ2-5; possible D gene TRBD1, 6 bases. The V end lost 0 bases, the J end lost 4 bases, and 9 bases lay between the germline ends. Germline V CDR1 and CDR2: SGHTA, FQGNSA. CDR3 length: 14 amino acids. CDR3 region: CASSLAGGGETQYF. The DNA of the CDR3 is TGTGCCAGCAGCTTAGCTGGGGGCGGAGAGACCCAGTACTTC.

This clonotype was detected ten times or more. The chain links TRBV6-2 or TRBV6-3 to TRBJ2-3; 8 nucleotides line up with TRBD1. The CDR3 runs to 11 residues. J gave up 9 bases and V 7 bases, and 3 bases lay outside the gene matches. CDR1 and CDR2 from the germline V gene are MNHEY and SVGEGT. CDR3 residues: CASNSGGTQYF. Here the CDR3 DNA reads TGTGCCAGCAACTCAGGGGGCACGCAGTATTTT.

This clonotype was recorded many times. The rearrangement uses TRBV15 and TRBJ2-2; 8 nucleotides agree with TRBD2. The germline gives CDR1 LNHNV, CDR2 YYDKDF (reference sequence). This CDR3 region has 18 residues. After removal of 2 bases from V and 3 bases from J, the junction contained 11 bases not matched to a gene. CDR3 amino acids: CATSRLPGGSRDTGELFF. The DNA of the CDR3 is TGTGCCACCAGCAGACTCCCGGGAGGGTCGCGGGACACCGGGGAGCTGTTTTTT.

The chain is built from TRBV20-1 and TRBJ2-3; 8 bases fit TRBD2. The V gene's germline CDR1 is DFQATT and CDR2 SNEGSKA (reference sequence). V trimming: 0 bases; J trimming: 1 base; junction bases outside the gene matches: 12. CDR3 length: 18 residues. CDR3 DNA: TGCAGTGCTAGAGATCTGTCTAGCGGGTCGGCCCGCACAGATACGCAGTATTTT. Translation: CSARDLSSGSARTDTQYF.

This clonotype was seen repeatedly, ten times or more. The rearrangement uses TRBV7-3 and TRBJ2-7; D tentatively reads TRBD1 or TRBD2 (5 bases each). The CDR3 sequence is 19 residues long. Germline lookup yields CDR1 SGHTA and CDR2 FQGTGA. The V end was cut by 5 bases, the J end by 0 bases, with 26 bases between. Written as DNA, the CDR3 is TGTGCCAGCAGCCTGGGGCGAGGGCGAAAAAACTGCCGCTCCTACGAGCAGTACGTC. Encoded protein: CASSLGRGRKNCRSYEQYV.

In this sample, this clonotype turned up many times. The V and J genes are TRBV6-2 or TRBV6-3 and TRBJ2-1; TRBD2 agrees at 10 bases. Germline-derived CDR1 and CDR2 are MNHEY and SVGEGT. J was trimmed by 10 bases and V by 6 bases; bases with no gene match: 6. The CDR3 sequence is 13 residues long. CDR3 DNA: TGTGCCAGCAGACTAGCGGGGCTCCGCGAGCAGTTCTTC. Translated, it gives CASRLAGLREQFF.

This clonotype has ten or more counts. The gene calls are TRBV29-1 and TRBJ1-4, with D tentatively TRBD1 (6 bases). The V end lost 6 bases, the J end lost 8 bases, and 16 bases lay between the germline ends. The CDR3 contains 13 residues. Germline V gene lookup returns CDR1 SQVTM and CDR2 ANQGSEA. The CDR3 loop reads CSVGTPLGEKLFF. CDR3 in DNA: TGCAGCGTGGGGACACCCCTAGGGGAAAAACTGTTTTTT.

This clonotype was seen at least ten times. V is TRBV5-1 and J is TRBJ2-2; a possible D gene is TRBD2 (7 bases). CDR3 length: 17 amino acids. Germline CDR1 SGHRS, CDR2 YFSETQ. V was clipped by 1 base and J by 0 bases, with 13 bases between them. In nucleotides, the CDR3 is TGCGCCAGCAGCTTGTCGGGGGGCCCTGCGAACACCGGGGAGCTGTTTTTT. It encodes CASSLSGGPANTGELFF.

This clonotype has ten or more counts. The rearrangement links TRBV7-2 to TRBJ2-2; D not certain. Germline CDR1 reads SGHTA; CDR2 reads FQGNSA. The germline V and J ends were trimmed by 0 bases and 7 bases, with 6 bases remaining between them. The CDR3 has 13 amino acids. The CDR3 bases are TGTGCCAGCAGCTTAGCTAGAGGCGGGGAGCTGTTTTTT. It encodes CASSLARGGELFF. The full variable domain, in which reference TRBV7-2 and TRBJ2-2 provide the parts outside the CDR3, is GAGVSQSPSNKVTEKGKDVELRCDPISGHTALYWYRQSLGQGLEFLIYFQGNSAPDKSGLPSDRFSAERTGGSVSTLTIQRTQQEDSAVYLCASSLARGGELFFGEGSRLTVL.

At least ten counts were recorded for this clonotype. The genes are TRBV20-1 and TRBJ2-3, with TRBD2 matching over 12 bases. Trimming removed 5 bases from V and 10 bases from J; junction bases left unmatched: 10. From germline, CDR1 is DFQATT and CDR2 SNEGSKA (reference sequence). This CDR3 contains 14 residues. CDR3 protein: CSARGTSGLSSQYF. As DNA, the CDR3 is TGCAGTGCTCGAGGGACTAGCGGGCTTTCCTCGCAGTATTTT.

At least ten counts were recorded for this clonotype. The rearrangement uses TRBV9 and TRBJ2-5; 11 bases map to TRBD2. Trimming at V came to 0 bases and at J to 4 bases, leaving 2 bases not matched to a gene. In germline, CDR1 is SGDLS, CDR2 YYNGEE. This CDR3 has 15 residues. CDR3 amino acids: CASSVALAGAETQYF. Here the CDR3 DNA reads TGTGCCAGCAGCGTAGCACTAGCGGGGGCAGAGACCCAGTACTTC.

This clonotype was seen at least ten times. The gene calls are TRBV7-2 and TRBJ2-3, with D unclear. This CDR3 contains 12 residues. Trimming left V 2 bases short and J 6 bases short, with 6 bases between. Germline CDR1 is SGHTA and CDR2 is FQGNSA. The CDR3 loop reads CASSLISDTQYF. The CDR3 nucleotides are TGTGCCAGCAGCTTAATCTCCGATACGCAGTATTTT.

This chain uses TRBV6-5 with TRBJ2-2; 8 bases agree with TRBD2. Germline V gives CDR1 MNHEY, CDR2 SVGAGI. The trim removed 7 bases at V and 8 bases at J, leaving 9 bases unmatched. This CDR3 is built from 14 residues. The CDR3 protein is CASKPSGGGGELFF. The CDR3 DNA follows: TGTGCCAGCAAACCGTCCGGGGGGGGTGGGGAGCTGTTTTTT.

This clonotype came up many times. This chain uses TRBV7-9 with TRBJ2-6, with D possibly being TRBD1 (5 bases). The CDR3 is 16 amino acids. Trimming shortened V by 5 bases and J by 0 bases, and 11 bases separated the two germline ends. Germline V lookup: CDR1 SEHNR, CDR2 FQNEAQ (reference sequence). CDR3 loop: CASSRRRGSGANVLTF. The DNA for the CDR3 is TGTGCCAGCAGCCGCCGAAGGGGCTCTGGGGCCAACGTCCTGACTTTC. The whole variable domain, filled in from reference TRBV7-9 and TRBJ2-6, reads DTGVSQNPRHKITKRGQNVTFRCDPISEHNRLYWYRQTLGQGPEFLTYFQNEAQLEKSRLLSDRFSAERPKGSFSTLEIQRTEQGDSAMYLCASSRRRGSGANVLTFGAGSRLTVL.

This clonotype was counted ten times or more. The chain recombines TRBV5-1 with TRBJ1-2; 8 nucleotides line up with TRBD1. Per germline, CDR1 SGHRS and CDR2 YFSETQ. V lost 4 bases, J lost 4 bases, and 9 bases stayed unmatched. This CDR3 is built from 15 residues. CDR3 amino acids: CASSPDRALVYGYTF. In DNA, the CDR3 is TGCGCCAGCAGCCCGGACAGGGCCTTGGTCTATGGCTACACCTTC.

In this sample, this clonotype turned up many times. V is TRBV5-6 and J is TRBJ2-5, with D unclear. The CDR3 consists of 15 residues. Germline V CDR1 and CDR2: SGHDT, YYEEEE. Trimming took 6 bases from V and 5 from J, leaving 20 bases between them. The CDR3 nucleotides are TGTGCCAGCACCGTGGGCCATCGTCTTCGGGAGACCCAGTACTTC. Amino acids: CASTVGHRLRETQYF.

The V gene is TRBV15, the J gene TRBJ2-5; the D call may be TRBD1 or TRBD2 (5 bases each). CDR1 is LNHNV and CDR2 is YYDKDF in the germline V gene (reference sequence). CDR3 size: 15 residues. The V end lost 5 bases, the J end lost 2 bases, and 15 bases lay between the germline ends. In nucleotides, the CDR3 is TGTGCCACCAGCGTCACCGGGACCCGTCAAGAGACCCAGTACTTC. Its translation: CATSVTGTRQETQYF.

This clonotype was seen ten or more times. The chain combines TRBV18 with TRBJ2-3; a possible D gene is TRBD2 (5 bases). Germline V gene sequence: CDR1 KGHSH, CDR2 LQKENI. The CDR3 runs to 16 residues. Trimming cost V 2 bases and J 4 bases, with 16 bases left between them. CDR3 sequence reads: CASSPISAAVPDTQYF. The CDR3 DNA sequence: TGTGCCAGCTCACCAATCTCAGCGGCTGTTCCAGATACGCAGTATTTT.

This clonotype was observed at least ten times. The chain combines TRBV2 with TRBJ2-7, with D possibly being TRBD1 (5 bases). CDR3 size: 14 residues. Germline values: CDR1 SNHLY, CDR2 FYNNEI. V was clipped by 4 bases and J by 0 bases, with 10 bases between them. CDR3 coding DNA: TGTGCCAGCAGTGTCCGTGACAGCTCCTACGAGCAGTACTTC. This sequence encodes CASSVRDSSYEQYF.

In this sample, this clonotype turned up many times. The chain couples TRBV5-5 to TRBJ2-7; the D is unclear. Per the germline V gene, CDR1 is SGHKS and CDR2 is YYEKEE (reference sequence). The V and J ends lost 4 bases and 6 bases respectively, with 17 bases between them. This CDR3 has 14 amino acids. CDR3 loop: CASSRRLVESEQYF. The CDR3 DNA reads as TGTGCCAGCAGCCGGAGACTTGTTGAATCCGAGCAGTACTTC.

This clonotype was seen repeatedly, ten times or more. The chain joins TRBV7-2 to TRBJ2-6; 7 bases are shared with TRBD2. With 5 bases clipped from V and 1 base from J, the junction kept 5 bases outside the gene matches. This CDR3 has 16 residues. CDR1 is SGHTA and CDR2 is FQGNSA in the germline V gene. The CDR3, as DNA: TGTGCCAGCAGCCCGGGGGGTAGGTCTGGGGCCAACGTCCTGACTTTC. It is translated as CASSPGGRSGANVLTF.

The chain uses TRBV9 and TRBJ2-3; D not resolved. Germline CDR1 is SGDLS and CDR2 is YYNGEE. CDR3 length equals 17 residues. V was cut by 4 bases and J by 0 bases, with 18 bases left in between. CDR3 region: CASSSRSGVASTDTQYF. The CDR3 bases are TGTGCCAGCAGCTCAAGATCCGGCGTAGCTAGCACAGATACGCAGTATTTT.

This clonotype was seen repeatedly, ten times or more. The V and J genes are TRBV6-5 and TRBJ1-2; TRBD1 agrees at 9 bases. Germline assignment: CDR1 MNHEY and CDR2 SVGAGI. V lost 6 bases and J lost 3; bases outside the gene matches: 5. The CDR3 runs 14 residues. CDR3 bases: TGTGCCAGCAGCACAGGGGGCGCGGACTATGGCTACACCTTC. It codes for CASSTGGADYGYTF.

A word on this clonotype: A read error may explain this, as a much larger clone is one base away. The genes are TRBV12-3 or TRBV12-4 and TRBJ2-5; D is possibly TRBD1 (6 bases). This CDR3 comprises 14 residues. Trimming stripped 2 bases from V and 4 bases from J, with 11 bases between. In nucleotides, the CDR3 is TGTGCCAGCAGTTTAAACAGGGAAGGAGAGACCCAGTACTTC. Protein: CASSLNREGETQYF.

This clonotype was counted many times. The chain has TRBV4-1 and TRBJ2-5; D gene unclear. This CDR3 contains 15 residues. Germline CDR1 is MGHRA and CDR2 is YSYEKL. V dropped 1 base and J dropped 5 bases, with 14 bases sitting between them. CDR3 sequence reads: CASSQVGLPRETQYF. The DNA of the CDR3 is TGCGCCAGCAGCCAAGTAGGCCTACCACGGGAGACCCAGTACTTC.

V gene TRBV12-3 or TRBV12-4 combines with J gene TRBJ1-2; D possibly corresponds to TRBD1 (6 bases). Deletions cut 6 bases from V and 2 bases from J, with 10 bases between. This CDR3 comprises 13 residues. The CDR3 region is CASSSTGNYGYTF. The CDR3 DNA follows: TGTGCCAGCAGCTCGACAGGAAACTATGGCTACACCTTC.

This clonotype was recorded at least ten times. This sequence joins TRBV27 and TRBJ1-6; the match to TRBD1 covers 9 bases. The CDR3 is 14 residues long. V was pared by 5 bases and J by 9 bases, with 5 bases of the junction left unmatched. In germline, CDR1 is MNHEY, CDR2 SMNVEV (reference sequence). The CDR3 spells CASSLDRGSSPLHF. For the CDR3, the DNA is TGTGCCAGCAGTCTGGACAGGGGATCTTCACCCCTCCACTTT.

About this clonotype itself: A much larger clonotype is one base distant, so this may be a read error. The CDR3 here is CASSLRSGGSDTHYF. The CDR3 bases are TGTGCCAGCAGCTTACGAAGCGGGGGTTCGGATACGCATTATTTT. The chain joins TRBV7-2 to TRBJ2-3, with TRBD2 matching over 8 bases. CDR3 length: 15 amino acids. Germline-derived CDR1 and CDR2 are SGHTA and FQGNSA.